This T cell receptor beta chain was recorded in a study of blood T cell repertoires in COVID-19 (TCRdb year 2020). For the wider study: Collaborator samples came from the United States, Italy and Spain and covered acute and convalescent phases of COVID-19. The prospective study material was composed of cDNA or gDNA derived from T cells, B-cell-depleted T cells, or PBMCs. Deeply sampled blood TCRbeta repertoires from subjects exposed to, actively infected with, or recovered from COVID-19 were included in the dataset. The repertoires were made available in a free public database intended to serve as a resource for research on the immune response to SARS-CoV-2. Samples were obtained from the ongoing ImmuneRACE study (first 160 participants) and from some 1,300 subjects provided by 6 global collaborators. Sample metadata almost always included a de-identified subject ID, COVID-19 status, age in years and sex. Where available, HLA class I and class II types were taken from metadata supplied by the sample provider and were not determined by assay-based typing.

Comments on this clone: What antigen it recognizes has not been identified. At one of its ends the junction is not consistent with the germline gene, which may arise from a read error.

TCRbeta CDR3 regions were amplified from genomic DNA using the immunoSEQ Assay, a bias-controlled multiplex PCR. For the original study's pipeline: Within the assay, amplification of reference gene primers was used to estimate how many nucleated cells each sample contained. To quantify the absolute abundance of each unique TCRbeta CDR3 rearrangement, sequence reads were collapsed and filtered. For each sample, productive Simpson clonality was calculated as the square root of Simpson's diversity index over productive rearrangements. The table was pulled from immuneACCESS by TCRdb, which kept in-frame rearrangements only. Such tables lose some clones; where checked, under half of the loss comes from unresolved V genes, and the rest has no known cause. V and J calls and clone size are given by that table; D and trimming were obtained from the DNA. The sample table holds about 170,000 clones, of which about 83% were seen once. The top ten hold roughly a fifth of the sample.

Another Seattle source contributed samples from volunteer blood donors who had recovered from COVID-19. Whole blood was collected in K2EDTA tubes by collaborating institutions according to the institutions' own protocols. For TCRbeta analysis, collaborators shipped samples in one of three forms: frozen whole blood, isolated PBMCs, or DNA extracted from either of those sample types. General findings and caveats noted by the study authors: How much clinical and demographic metadata was included differed by source and by participant, and the metadata was provided uncurated.

This TCR came from a woman aged 70-85 years who had recovered from COVID-19. Sample: peripheral blood.

The CDR3 loop reads CASSEALRAGRAPF. The bases read TGTGCCAGCAGTGAAGCGCTTCGGGCGGGGAGGGCCCCGTTC. Recombination linked TRBV2 to TRBJ2-4, with 7 bases matching TRBD2. Reading from cysteine to phenylalanine, the CDR3 counts 14 amino acids. The CDR3 DNA has 42 bases and is translated from base 1. The CDR1 and CDR2 encoded by the germline V gene are SNHLY and FYNNEI.